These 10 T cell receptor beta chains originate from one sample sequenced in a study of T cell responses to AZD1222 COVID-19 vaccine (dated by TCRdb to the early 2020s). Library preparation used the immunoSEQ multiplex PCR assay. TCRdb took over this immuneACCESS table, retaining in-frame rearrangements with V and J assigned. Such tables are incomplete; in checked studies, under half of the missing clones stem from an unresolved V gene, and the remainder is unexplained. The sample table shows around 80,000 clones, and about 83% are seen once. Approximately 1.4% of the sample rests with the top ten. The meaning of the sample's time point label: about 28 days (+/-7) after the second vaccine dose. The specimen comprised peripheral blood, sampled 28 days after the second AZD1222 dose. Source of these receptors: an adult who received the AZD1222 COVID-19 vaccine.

The CDR3 DNA sequence: TGTGCCAGCAGTGAAGCGCCGGTGGATACGCAGTATTTT. As protein: CASSEAPVDTQYF. V gene TRBV2 combines with J gene TRBJ2-3; no reliable D call. With 0 bases removed from V and 6 bases from J, the gap between germline ends came to 7 bases. Per the germline V gene, CDR1 is SNHLY and CDR2 is FYNNEI. The length of the CDR3 is 13 residues.

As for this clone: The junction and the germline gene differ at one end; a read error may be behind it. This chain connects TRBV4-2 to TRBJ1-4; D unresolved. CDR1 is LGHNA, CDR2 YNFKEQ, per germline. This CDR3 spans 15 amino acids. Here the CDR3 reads CANSSSGAYNEKLFF. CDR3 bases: TGTGCCAACAGCTCAAGCGGTGCGTATAATGAAAAACTGTTTTTT.

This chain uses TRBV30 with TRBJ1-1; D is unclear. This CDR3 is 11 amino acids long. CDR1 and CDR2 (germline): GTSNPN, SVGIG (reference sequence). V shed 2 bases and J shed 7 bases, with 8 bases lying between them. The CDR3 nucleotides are TGTGCCTGGAGTCGAAAAGTTGAAGCTTTCTTT. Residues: CAWSRKVEAFF.

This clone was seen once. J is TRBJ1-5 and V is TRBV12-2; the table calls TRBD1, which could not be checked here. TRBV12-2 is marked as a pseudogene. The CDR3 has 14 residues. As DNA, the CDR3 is TGTGCAAGTCGCTCTACCAGGGAAGGTCAGCCCCAGCATTTT. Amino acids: CASRSTREGQPQHF.

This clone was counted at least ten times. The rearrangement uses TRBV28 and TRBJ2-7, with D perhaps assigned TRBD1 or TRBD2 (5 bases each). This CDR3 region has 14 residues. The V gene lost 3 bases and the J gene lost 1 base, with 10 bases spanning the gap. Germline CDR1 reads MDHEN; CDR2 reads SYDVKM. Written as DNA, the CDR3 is TGTGCCAGCAGTTTCCGAGGGGATTCCTACGAGCAGTACTTC. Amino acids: CASSFRGDSYEQYF.

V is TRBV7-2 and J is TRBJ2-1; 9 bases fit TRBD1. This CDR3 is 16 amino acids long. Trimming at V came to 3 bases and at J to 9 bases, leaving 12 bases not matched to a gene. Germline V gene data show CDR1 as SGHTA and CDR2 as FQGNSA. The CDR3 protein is CASSFAGTGTRGEQFF. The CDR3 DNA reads TGTGCCAGCAGCTTCGCCGGGACAGGGACACGCGGTGAGCAGTTCTTC.

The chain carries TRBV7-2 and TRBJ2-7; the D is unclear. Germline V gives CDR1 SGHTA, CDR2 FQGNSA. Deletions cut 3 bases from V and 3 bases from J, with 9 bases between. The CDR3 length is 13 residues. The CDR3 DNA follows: TGTGCCAGCAGCTTTCTAGGCGACTACGAGCAGTACTTC. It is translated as CASSFLGDYEQYF.

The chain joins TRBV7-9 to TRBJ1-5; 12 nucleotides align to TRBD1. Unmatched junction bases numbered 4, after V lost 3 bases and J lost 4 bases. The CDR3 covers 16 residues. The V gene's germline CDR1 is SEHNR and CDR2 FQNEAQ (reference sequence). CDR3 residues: CASSLGQGARNQPQHF. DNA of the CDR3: TGTGCCAGCAGCTTGGGACAGGGGGCAAGAAATCAGCCCCAGCATTTT.

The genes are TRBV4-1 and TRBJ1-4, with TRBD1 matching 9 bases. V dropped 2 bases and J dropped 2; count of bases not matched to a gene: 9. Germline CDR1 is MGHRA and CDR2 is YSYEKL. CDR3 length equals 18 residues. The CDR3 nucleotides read TGCGCCAGCAGCCAAACTCCGGGACAGGGTTCCACTAATGAAAAACTGTTTTTT. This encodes CASSQTPGQGSTNEKLFF.

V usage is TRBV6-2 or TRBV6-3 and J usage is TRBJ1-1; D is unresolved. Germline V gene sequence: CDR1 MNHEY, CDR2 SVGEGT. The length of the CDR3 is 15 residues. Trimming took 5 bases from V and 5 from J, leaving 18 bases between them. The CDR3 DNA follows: TGTGCCAGCAGTAGACCGGGTCCACGCGGGACTGAAGCTTTCTTT. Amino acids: CASSRPGPRGTEAFF.